Below are 24 T cell receptor beta chains sequenced from a single sample in a study of cytomegalovirus exposure and HLA in healthy donors. With 60 Vbeta and 13 Jbeta primers, the PCR was carried out. The protocol was immunoSEQ multiplex PCR, while the TCRdb copy is restricted to in-frame clones and leaves out a portion. This sample carries 95,000 to 150,000 clones, around 66% of them seen once, and the ten largest clones take less than 9%. The specimen was PBMCs. These receptors were taken from a woman aged 40 to 50 in good health and CMV-seropositive.

The genes are TRBV29-1 and TRBJ2-3; a possible D gene is TRBD1 (6 bases). Germline values: CDR1 SQVTM, CDR2 ANQGSEA. This CDR3 comprises 17 residues. V was cut by 0 bases and J by 6 bases, with 22 bases left in between. The CDR3, as DNA: TGCAGCGTTGAAGATCGGATCGGTAGACAGGCTATTGATACGCAGTATTTT. It yields the protein CSVEDRIGRQAIDTQYF.

The V gene is TRBV18, the J gene TRBJ1-2, with D perhaps matching TRBD1 (6 bases). The ends were cut back, 3 bases at V and 7 bases at J, with 15 bases in the middle. CDR3 length: 14 amino acids. Germline V CDR1 and CDR2: KGHSH, LQKENI. This chain's CDR3 is CASSPQRDNAGYTF. The CDR3 DNA reads as TGTGCCAGCTCACCCCAGAGGGACAACGCTGGCTACACCTTC. Full variable domain (remainder filled in from reference TRBV18 and TRBJ1-2): NAGVMQNPRHLVRRRGQEARLRCSPMKGHSHVYWYRQLPEEGLKFMVYLQKENIIDESGMPKERFSAEFPKEGPSILRIQQVVRGDSAAYFCASSPQRDNAGYTFGSGTRLTVV.

This chain joins TRBV29-1 and TRBJ2-2; no reliable D call. From germline, CDR1 is SQVTM and CDR2 ANQGSEA. Trimming left V 7 bases short and J 4 bases short, with 10 bases between. This CDR3 is 12 amino acids long. The CDR3 protein is CSALKFTGELFF. CDR3 DNA sequence: TGCAGCGCTCTTAAATTCACCGGGGAGCTGTTTTTT.

The chain links TRBV7-8 to TRBJ2-5, with unresolved D. Trimming took 0 bases from V and 2 from J, leaving 4 bases between them. CDR3 length equals 13 residues. The V gene's germline CDR1 is SGHVS and CDR2 FQNEAQ. CDR3 in DNA: TGTGCCAGCAGCTTAGCCCAGCAAGAGACCCAGTACTTC. Translated: CASSLAQQETQYF.

The CDR3 here is CASSGQGTSYEQYF. CDR3 nucleotides: TGTGCCAGCAGTGGACAGGGTACTTCCTACGAGCAGTACTTC. The V gene is TRBV2, the J gene TRBJ2-7, with 7 positions matching TRBD1. The CDR3 is 14 residues long. Germline V lookup: CDR1 SNHLY, CDR2 FYNNEI. The ends lost 4 bases at V and 1 base at J; junction bases unmatched: 4.

This clone was detected a few times. The rearrangement links TRBV5-1 to TRBJ1-4; 8 bases align to TRBD1. V shed 1 base, J shed 7 bases, and the junction held 9 bases outside the gene matches. The CDR3 extends over 16 amino acids. The germline V gene has CDR1 SGHRS and CDR2 YFSETQ. The chain's CDR3 is CASSLTNRGSSEKLFF. The CDR3, as DNA: TGCGCCAGCAGCTTGACCAACAGGGGGTCTAGTGAAAAACTGTTTTTT.

The V gene is TRBV5-1, the J gene TRBJ2-1, with 11 bases that match TRBD2. The CDR3 is made up of 19 amino acids. Trimming at V came to 1 base and at J to 0 bases, leaving 9 bases not matched to a gene. The V gene's germline CDR1 is SGHRS and CDR2 YFSETQ. The CDR3 region has the DNA TGCGCCAGCAGCTTGACCGGGACTAGCGGTACAAGCTCCTACAATGAGCAGTTCTTC. Translating gives CASSLTGTSGTSSYNEQFF.

The chain is built from TRBV10-1 and TRBJ1-1; 7 nucleotides line up with TRBD1. Trimming cost V 2 bases and J 5 bases; bases outside gene matches: 11. Germline V gives CDR1 WNHNN, CDR2 SYGVQD (reference sequence). CDR3 length equals 16 residues. The CDR3 loop reads CASSESWKGALTEAFF. CDR3 nucleotide sequence: TGCGCCAGCAGTGAGAGTTGGAAGGGGGCGCTTACTGAAGCTTTCTTT.

This clone has just one count. The rearrangement uses TRBV29-1 and TRBJ2-3, with a possible D match to TRBD1 (5 bases). The CDR3 is 17 residues long. Between the trimmed V and J ends, which lost 5 bases and 3 bases, there was a span of 24 bases. CDR1 SQVTM and CDR2 ANQGSEA come from the germline V gene. The CDR3 loop is CSVPRNFGPPGTDTQYF. DNA for the CDR3: TGCAGCGTTCCCCGAAATTTCGGGCCCCCAGGGACAGATACGCAGTATTTT.

The chain uses TRBV5-1 and TRBJ2-3; D remains ambiguous. The V and J ends lost 4 bases and 0 bases respectively, with 9 bases between them. The CDR3 totals 14 residues. The germline CDR1 and CDR2 sequences are SGHRS and YFSETQ. The DNA of the CDR3 is TGCGCCAGCAGCCCGGAGAGAAGCACAGATACGCAGTATTTT. This sequence encodes CASSPERSTDTQYF.

The chain joins TRBV19 to TRBJ1-5; 8 positions match TRBD1. The CDR3 has 17 residues. The J segment lost 2 bases and the V segment lost 1 base, leaving 7 bases of the junction unmatched. Germline lookup yields CDR1 LNHDA and CDR2 SQIVND (reference sequence). CDR3 residues: CASSIVRGLGGNQPQHF. The CDR3 DNA follows: TGTGCCAGTAGTATAGTCAGGGGGCTGGGGGGCAATCAGCCCCAGCATTTT.

This rearrangement joins TRBV6-6 to TRBJ1-5, with 9 positions matching TRBD1. Germline lookup yields CDR1 MNHNY and CDR2 SVGAGI (reference sequence). With 0 bases clipped from V and 10 bases from J, the junction kept 7 bases outside the gene matches. The CDR3 totals 15 residues. Here the CDR3 reads CASSYSPGQGNPQHF. CDR3 DNA sequence: TGTGCCAGCAGTTACTCTCCGGGACAGGGAAATCCCCAGCATTTT.

This clone has just one count. The chain recombines TRBV10-3 with TRBJ1-6; D gene ambiguous. Trimming took off 2 bases at V and 7 bases at J, with 9 bases between the two ends. Germline V CDR1 and CDR2: ENHRY, SYGVKD. The CDR3 sequence is 14 residues long. The CDR3 spells CAISEVLGNSPLHF. Written as DNA, the CDR3 is TGTGCCATCAGTGAGGTCCTAGGAAATTCACCCCTCCACTTT.

Note on this clone: One junction end does not reproduce the germline sequence, and a read error may be involved. The chain uses TRBV5-6 and TRBJ2-3; possible D gene TRBD2, 6 bases. The germline V gene encodes CDR1 SGHDT and CDR2 YYEEEE. The CDR3 runs 16 residues. DNA for the CDR3: TGTGCCGGCAGCTCCTTTCTCCGGCGGGAACAAGATACGCAGTATTTT. Its translation: CAGSSFLRREQDTQYF.

The V and J genes are TRBV5-1 and TRBJ1-3, with D maybe TRBD1 (5 bases). The CDR3 length is 15 residues. V lost 4 bases to trimming and J lost 0 bases, with 11 bases between them. Per germline, CDR1 SGHRS and CDR2 YFSETQ. Written as DNA, the CDR3 is TGCGCCAGCAGCCGGGGGGTGCTCTCTGGAAACACCATATATTTT. Translating it yields CASSRGVLSGNTIYF.

This rearrangement joins TRBV4-2 to TRBJ1-2, with unresolved D. The CDR3 extends over 15 amino acids. V was shortened by 0 bases and J by 4 bases, with 12 bases between the two germline ends. Per the germline V gene, CDR1 is LGHNA and CDR2 is YNFKEQ. The CDR3 bases are TGTGCCAGCAGCCAAGATTCGTGGGAGCCCTATGGCTACACCTTC. This codes for CASSQDSWEPYGYTF.

The chain has TRBV7-2 and TRBJ2-6; no clear D. This CDR3 comprises 14 residues. Germline-derived CDR1 and CDR2 are SGHTA and FQGNSA. Trimming removed 3 bases at V and 2 bases at J, with 5 bases between. CDR3 sequence: CASSFTTGANVLTF. The DNA for the CDR3 is TGTGCCAGCAGCTTCACTACTGGGGCCAACGTCCTGACTTTC. The full variable domain, with the rest looked up from reference TRBV7-2 and TRBJ2-6, is GAGVSQSPSNKVTEKGKDVELRCDPISGHTALYWYRQSLGQGLEFLIYFQGNSAPDKSGLPSDRFSAERTGGSVSTLTIQRTQQEDSAVYLCASSFTTGANVLTFGAGSRLTVL.

This clone has just a few counts. V usage is TRBV13 and J usage is TRBJ2-1; 10 bases match TRBD2. The CDR3 totals 20 residues. The trim removed 2 bases at V and 0 bases at J, leaving 13 bases unmatched. CDR1 PRHDT and CDR2 FYEKMQ come from the germline V gene (reference sequence). In DNA, the CDR3 is TGTGCCAGCAGCTTATACTCTAGACTAGCGGGTAGAAGCTCCTACAATGAGCAGTTCTTC. This sequence encodes CASSLYSRLAGRSSYNEQFF.

This clone showed up just a few times. The V call is TRBV9, the J call TRBJ2-6; D uncertain. Trimming left V 0 bases short and J 0 bases short, with 10 bases between. This CDR3 contains 17 residues. CDR1 and CDR2 (germline): SGDLS, YYNGEE. CDR3 sequence reads: CASSVGPQHSGANVLTF. The CDR3 DNA follows: TGTGCCAGCAGCGTAGGTCCACAGCACTCTGGGGCCAACGTCCTGACTTTC.

The gene calls are TRBV10-2 and TRBJ2-5; 11 bases are a match to TRBD1. Germline V lookup: CDR1 WSHSY, CDR2 SAAADI. CDR3 size: 14 residues. The junction had 3 bases not matched to a gene; V was cut back by 5 bases and J by 4 bases. Here the CDR3 reads CASSWTGGIETQYF. CDR3 in DNA: TGCGCCAGCAGTTGGACAGGGGGCATAGAGACCCAGTACTTC.

This clone was observed a handful of times. This chain links TRBV30 with TRBJ1-2; D not certain. CDR3 size: 12 residues. Trimming took 3 bases from V and 2 from J, leaving 7 bases between them. Germline CDR1 GTSNPN, CDR2 SVGIG (reference sequence). The CDR3 DNA follows: TGTGCCTGGAGCTTACGGAACTATGGCTACACCTTC. Amino acids: CAWSLRNYGYTF.

Of note for this clone: A read error may produce the germline difference seen at one junction end. The chain employs TRBV6-5 and TRBJ1-5; D gene uncertain. Germline CDR1 is MNHEY and CDR2 is SVGAGI. The CDR3 has 13 residues. CDR3 coding DNA: TGTGCCGGCAGTTACCGACTAAATCAGCCCCAGCATTTT. It yields the protein CAGSYRLNQPQHF.

This rearrangement joins TRBV19 to TRBJ1-2; D is ambiguous. This CDR3 is 12 amino acids long. Germline V gene lookup returns CDR1 LNHDA and CDR2 SQIVND (reference sequence). V was trimmed by 5 bases and J by 10 bases, leaving 14 bases between them. The DNA for the CDR3 is TGTGCCAGTAGTCTGAGACACCCCCCCTACACCTTC. Its protein product is CASSLRHPPYTF.

The CDR3 loop is CASSNTGGSGELFF. CDR3 DNA: TGTGCCAGTAGTAATACAGGGGGCTCCGGGGAGCTGTTTTTT. J is TRBJ2-2 and V is TRBV19; 9 nucleotides match TRBD1. Germline loops: CDR1 LNHDA, CDR2 SQIVND (reference sequence). The CDR3 totals 14 residues. J was trimmed by 6 bases and V by 4 bases; bases with no gene match: 3.